The entry that follows covers one T cell receptor (beta chain) sequence. The target antigen is unknown. This entry belongs to a study of PD-1 blockade in classical Hodgkin lymphoma. Overall study: A 3 mg/kg intravenous dose of nivolumab was received by patients every 2 weeks.

The time point here: cycle 4 day 1 (C4D1), after 6 weeks of nivolumab. Every patient experienced relapse after autologous stem cell transplantation, and brentuximab vedotin exposure varied. V lost 5 bases and J lost 3; bases outside the gene matches: 15. The germline V gene encodes CDR1 SEHNR and CDR2 FQNEAQ (reference sequence). The CDR3 is 18 amino acids. Sequencing used immunoSEQ multiplex PCR; TCRdb keeps in-frame clones, though not all of them. The table records fewer than 100,000 clones, about 93% of them present only once. Findings and caveats of the study: The CD4+ diversity rise by C4D1 was clearest in complete responders. Any patient who commenced nivolumab under 1 year after ASCT was excluded.

The chain has TRBV7-9 and TRBJ2-4; 8 nucleotides match TRBD2. Source: peripheral blood mononuclear cells (PBMCs), taken before the fourth cycle of nivolumab. This receptor was identified in a human donor with classical Hodgkin lymphoma. The CDR3 DNA reads as TGTGCCAGCAGCACACGCCCCCAGCGGGAGCTAGGCAAAAACATTCAGTACTTC. Translation: CASSTRPQRELGKNIQYF.